Detailed here is one T cell receptor (beta chain). The antigen remains unidentified. This CDR3 has 15 amino acids. V dropped 7 bases and J dropped 10 bases, with 24 bases sitting between them. From germline, CDR1 is SGHDT and CDR2 YYEEEE. These data originate in a study of T cell responses to AZD1222 COVID-19 vaccine. Study-level information: Pooled in the analysis were second doses at about 4 or about 12 weeks. Points from the study as a whole: Spike-specific TCR breadth rose after two AZD1222 doses, and depth rose as well. AZD1222 recipients seropositive at baseline numbered only 5 or 6. Clonal diversity may have been underestimated, and the donors were mostly white British, with more females than males.

Some clones are missing from TCRdb's copy, which holds only in-frame ones; the method was immunoSEQ multiplex PCR. The sample holds some 140,000 clones, under 95% seen once. This chain joins TRBV5-6 and TRBJ2-1; D is perhaps TRBD1 or TRBD2 (7 bases each). Source: peripheral blood, taken on day 0 of AZD1222 vaccination. This clonotype was obtained from an adult in good health. The CDR3 DNA reads TGTGCCAGCTCCTTCGGGGGGACAGCATGGAGCGAGCAGTTCTTC. Its translation: CASSFGGTAWSEQFF.